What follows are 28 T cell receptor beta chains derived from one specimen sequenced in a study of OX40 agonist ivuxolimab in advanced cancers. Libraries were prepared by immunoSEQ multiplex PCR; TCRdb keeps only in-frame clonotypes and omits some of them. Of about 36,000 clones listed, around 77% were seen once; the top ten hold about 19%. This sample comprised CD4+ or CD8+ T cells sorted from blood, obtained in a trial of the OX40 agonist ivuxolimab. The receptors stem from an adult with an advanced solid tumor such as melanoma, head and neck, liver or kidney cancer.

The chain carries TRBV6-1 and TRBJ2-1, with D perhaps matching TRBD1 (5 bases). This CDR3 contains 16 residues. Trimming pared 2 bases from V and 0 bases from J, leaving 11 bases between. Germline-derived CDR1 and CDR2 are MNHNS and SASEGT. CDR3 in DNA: TGTGCCAGCAGTGAATGGGGCAGAGTCTCCTACAATGAGCAGTTCTTC. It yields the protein CASSEWGRVSYNEQFF.

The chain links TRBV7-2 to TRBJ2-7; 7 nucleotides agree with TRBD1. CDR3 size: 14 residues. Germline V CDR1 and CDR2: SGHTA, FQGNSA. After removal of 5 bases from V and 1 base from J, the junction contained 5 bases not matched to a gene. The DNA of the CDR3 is TGTGCCAGCAGCCACGACAGGGCATCCTACGAGCAGTACTTC. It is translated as CASSHDRASYEQYF.

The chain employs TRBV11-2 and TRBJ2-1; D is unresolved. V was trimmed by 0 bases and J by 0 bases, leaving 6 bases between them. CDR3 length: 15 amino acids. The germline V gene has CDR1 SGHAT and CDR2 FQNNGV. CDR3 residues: CASSLELSSYNEQFF. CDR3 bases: TGTGCCAGCAGCTTAGAGTTAAGCTCCTACAATGAGCAGTTCTTC. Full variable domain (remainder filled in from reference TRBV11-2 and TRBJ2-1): EAGVAQSPRYKIIEKRQSVAFWCNPISGHATLYWYQQILGQGPKLLIQFQNNGVVDDSQLPKDRFSAERLKGVDSTLKIQPAKLEDSAVYLCASSLELSSYNEQFFGPGTRLTVL.

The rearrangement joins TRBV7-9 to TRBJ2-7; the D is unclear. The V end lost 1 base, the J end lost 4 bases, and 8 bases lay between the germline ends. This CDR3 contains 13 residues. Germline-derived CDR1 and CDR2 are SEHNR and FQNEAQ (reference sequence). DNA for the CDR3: TGTGCCAGCAGCTTAGAACACCCTTACGAGCAGTACTTC. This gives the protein CASSLEHPYEQYF.

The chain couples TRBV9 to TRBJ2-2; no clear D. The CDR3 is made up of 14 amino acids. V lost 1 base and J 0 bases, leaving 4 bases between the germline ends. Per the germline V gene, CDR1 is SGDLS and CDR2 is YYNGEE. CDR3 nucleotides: TGTGCCAGCAGCGTATATTCGAACACCGGGGAGCTGTTTTTT. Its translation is CASSVYSNTGELFF.

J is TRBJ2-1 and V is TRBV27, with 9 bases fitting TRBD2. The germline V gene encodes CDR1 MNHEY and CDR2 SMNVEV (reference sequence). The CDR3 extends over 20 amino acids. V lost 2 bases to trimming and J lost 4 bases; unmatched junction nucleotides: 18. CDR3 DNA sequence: TGTGCCAGCAGTTTAAGGGGGATACCGGGACTAGCCAGGGAGTACAATGAGCAGTTCTTC. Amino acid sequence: CASSLRGIPGLAREYNEQFF.

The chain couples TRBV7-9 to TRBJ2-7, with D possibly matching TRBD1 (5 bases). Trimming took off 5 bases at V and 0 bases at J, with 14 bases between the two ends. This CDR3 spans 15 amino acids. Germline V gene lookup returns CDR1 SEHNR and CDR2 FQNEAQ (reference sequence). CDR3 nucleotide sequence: TGTGCCAGCAGCGCCGGTGGGGCGTACTCCTACGAGCAGTACTTC. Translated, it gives CASSAGGAYSYEQYF.

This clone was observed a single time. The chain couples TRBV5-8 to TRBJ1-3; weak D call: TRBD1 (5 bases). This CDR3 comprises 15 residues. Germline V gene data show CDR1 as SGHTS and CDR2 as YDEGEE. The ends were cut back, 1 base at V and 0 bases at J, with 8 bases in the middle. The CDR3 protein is CASSLQGVSGNTIYF. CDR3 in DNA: TGTGCCAGCAGCTTGCAGGGTGTCTCTGGAAACACCATATATTTT. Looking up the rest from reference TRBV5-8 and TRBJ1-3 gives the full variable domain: EAGVTQSPTHLIKTRGQQATLRCSPISGHTSVYWYQQALGLGLQFLLWYDEGEERNRGNFPPRFSGRQFPNYSSELNVNALELEDSALYLCASSLQGVSGNTIYFGEGSWLTVV.

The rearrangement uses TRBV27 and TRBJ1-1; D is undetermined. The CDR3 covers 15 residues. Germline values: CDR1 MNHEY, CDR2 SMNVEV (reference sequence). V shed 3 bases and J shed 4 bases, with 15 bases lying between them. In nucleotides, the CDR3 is TGTGCCAGCAGTTTTGGTCCCCGCTTGGCCACTGAAGCTTTCTTT. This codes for CASSFGPRLATEAFF.

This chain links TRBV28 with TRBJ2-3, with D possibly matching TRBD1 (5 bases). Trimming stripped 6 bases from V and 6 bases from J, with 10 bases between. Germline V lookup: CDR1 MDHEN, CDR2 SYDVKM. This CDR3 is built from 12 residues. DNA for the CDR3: TGTGCCAGCAGCTTAAGGGGTGATACGCAGTATTTT. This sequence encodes CASSLRGDTQYF.

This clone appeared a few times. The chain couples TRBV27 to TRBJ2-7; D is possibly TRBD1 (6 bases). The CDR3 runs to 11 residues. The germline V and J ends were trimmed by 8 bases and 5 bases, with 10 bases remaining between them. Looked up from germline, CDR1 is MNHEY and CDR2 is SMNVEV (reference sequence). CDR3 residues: CASGRTDEQYF. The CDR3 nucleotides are TGTGCCAGCGGCCGGACAGACGAGCAGTACTTC.

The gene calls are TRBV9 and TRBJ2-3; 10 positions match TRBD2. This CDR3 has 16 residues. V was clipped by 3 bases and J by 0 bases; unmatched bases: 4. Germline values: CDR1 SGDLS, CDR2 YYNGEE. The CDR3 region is CASSGVTSGSTDTQYF. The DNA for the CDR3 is TGTGCCAGCAGCGGCGTGACTAGCGGGAGCACAGATACGCAGTATTTT.

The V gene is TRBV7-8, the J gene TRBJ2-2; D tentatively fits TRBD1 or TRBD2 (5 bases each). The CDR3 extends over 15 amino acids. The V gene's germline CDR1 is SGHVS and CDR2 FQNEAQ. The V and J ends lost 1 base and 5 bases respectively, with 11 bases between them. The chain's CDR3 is CASSLEGAGTGELFF. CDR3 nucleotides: TGTGCCAGCAGCTTAGAAGGGGCGGGTACCGGGGAGCTGTTTTTT.

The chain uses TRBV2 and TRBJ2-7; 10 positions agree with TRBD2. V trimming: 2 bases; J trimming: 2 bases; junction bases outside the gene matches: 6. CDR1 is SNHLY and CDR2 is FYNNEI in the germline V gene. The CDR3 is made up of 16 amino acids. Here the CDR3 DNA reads TGTGCCAGCAGTGAATGGTTAAGCGGGGGGGCCTACGAGCAGTACTTC. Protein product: CASSEWLSGGAYEQYF.

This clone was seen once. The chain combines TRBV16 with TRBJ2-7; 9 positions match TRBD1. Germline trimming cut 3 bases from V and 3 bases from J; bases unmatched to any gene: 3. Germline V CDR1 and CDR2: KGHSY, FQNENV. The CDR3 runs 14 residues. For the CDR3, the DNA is TGTGCCAGCAGCCAGACAGGGGGTGGCTACGAGCAGTACTTC. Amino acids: CASSQTGGGYEQYF. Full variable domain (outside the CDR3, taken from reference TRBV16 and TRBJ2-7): GEEVAQTPKHLVRGEGQKAKLYCAPIKGHSYVFWYQQVLKNEFKFLISFQNENVFDETGMPKERFSAKCLPNSPCSLEIQATKLEDSAVYFCASSQTGGGYEQYFGPGTRLTVT.

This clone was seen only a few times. The CDR3 coding sequence is TGTGCCAGCAGCTTAGGGACTCAGGGGGACAATCAGCCCCAGCATTTT. As protein: CASSLGTQGDNQPQHF. This chain uses TRBV7-6 with TRBJ1-5, with 7 bases lining up with TRBD1. The J segment lost 3 bases and the V segment lost 1 base, leaving 6 bases of the junction unmatched. Germline-derived CDR1 and CDR2 are SGHVS and FNYEAQ. There are 16 residues in the CDR3.

CDR3 nucleotide sequence: TGCAGCGCAGAAGGTGGCTATGGCTACACCTTC. Translation: CSAEGGYGYTF. This sequence joins TRBV29-1 and TRBJ1-2, with D uncertain. The V gene's germline CDR1 is SQVTM and CDR2 ANQGSEA. This CDR3 spans 11 amino acids. V was pared by 7 bases and J by 4 bases, with 10 bases between.

CDR3 amino acids: CASSLGPFRGGELFF. DNA for the CDR3: TGTGCCAGCAGCTTGGGACCCTTTAGGGGCGGGGAGCTGTTTTTT. The chain employs TRBV5-6 and TRBJ2-2; D might be TRBD1 (5 bases). The germline V gene has CDR1 SGHDT and CDR2 YYEEEE. The CDR3 runs to 15 residues. V lost 0 bases, J lost 7 bases, and 13 bases lay in between.

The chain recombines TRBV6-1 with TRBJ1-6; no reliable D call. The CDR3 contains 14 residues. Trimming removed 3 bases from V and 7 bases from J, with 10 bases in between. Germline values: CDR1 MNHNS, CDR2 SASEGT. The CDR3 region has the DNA TGTGCCAGCAGTGAGGGTAGCGGGAATTCACCCCTCCACTTT. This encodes CASSEGSGNSPLHF.

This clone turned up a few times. The CDR3 here is CASSLWTGKPGELFF. The DNA for the CDR3 is TGTGCCAGCAGCTTGTGGACAGGGAAACCCGGGGAGCTGTTTTTT. This chain uses TRBV7-9 with TRBJ2-2, with 8 bases aligning to TRBD1. CDR1 and CDR2 from the germline V gene are SEHNR and FQNEAQ (reference sequence). Unmatched junction bases numbered 6, after V lost 3 bases and J lost 6 bases. CDR3 length: 15 amino acids. The whole variable domain, remainder taken from reference TRBV7-9 and TRBJ2-2, is DTGVSQNPRHKITKRGQNVTFRCDPISEHNRLYWYRQTLGQGPEFLTYFQNEAQLEKSRLLSDRFSAERPKGSFSTLEIQRTEQGDSAMYLCASSLWTGKPGELFFGEGSRLTVL.

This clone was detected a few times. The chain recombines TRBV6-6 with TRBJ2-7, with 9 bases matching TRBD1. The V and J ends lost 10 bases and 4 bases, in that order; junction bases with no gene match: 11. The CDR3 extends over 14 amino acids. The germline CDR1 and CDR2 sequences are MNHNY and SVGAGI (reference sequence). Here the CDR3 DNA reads TGTGCCACCTCTACCGGGACAGGGATTTACGAGCAGTACTTC. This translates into CATSTGTGIYEQYF.

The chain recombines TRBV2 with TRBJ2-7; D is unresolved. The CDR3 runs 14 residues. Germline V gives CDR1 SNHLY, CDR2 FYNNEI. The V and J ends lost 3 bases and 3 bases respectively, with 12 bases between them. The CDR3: CASSESPLLYEQYF. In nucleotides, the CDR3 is TGTGCCAGCAGTGAGTCACCCCTCCTCTACGAGCAGTACTTC.

The DNA of the CDR3 is TGTGCCTGCGAGGGGGCTAACTATGGCTACACCTTC. Protein product: CACEGANYGYTF. This chain links TRBV30 with TRBJ1-2; maybe TRBD1 (6 bases). The germline CDR1 and CDR2 sequences are GTSNPN and SVGIG (reference sequence). Trimming removed 6 bases at V and 0 bases at J, with 8 bases between. CDR3 length: 12 amino acids.

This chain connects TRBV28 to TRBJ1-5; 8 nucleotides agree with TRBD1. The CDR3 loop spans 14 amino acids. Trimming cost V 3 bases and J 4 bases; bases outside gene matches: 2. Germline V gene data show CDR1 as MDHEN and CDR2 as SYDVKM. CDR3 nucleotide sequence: TGTGCCAGCAGTTTGACAGGGGATAATCAGCCCCAGCATTTT. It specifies CASSLTGDNQPQHF.

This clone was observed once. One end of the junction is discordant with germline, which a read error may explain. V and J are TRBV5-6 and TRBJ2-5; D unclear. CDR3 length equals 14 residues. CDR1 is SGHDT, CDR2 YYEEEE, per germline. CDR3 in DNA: TGTGCCAGCACCTTGGAAGGAGCTCAAGAGACCCAGTACTTC. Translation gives CASTLEGAQETQYF. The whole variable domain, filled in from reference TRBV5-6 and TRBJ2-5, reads DAGVTQSPTHLIKTRGQQVTLRCSPKSGHDTVSWYQQALGQGPQFIFQYYEEEERQRGNFPDRFSGHQFPNYSSELNVNALLLGDSALYLCASTLEGAQETQYFGPGTRLLVL.

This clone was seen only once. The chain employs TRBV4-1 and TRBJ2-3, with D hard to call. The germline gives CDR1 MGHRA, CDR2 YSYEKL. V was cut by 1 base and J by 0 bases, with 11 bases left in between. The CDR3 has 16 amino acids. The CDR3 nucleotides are TGCGCCAGCAGCCAAGGTGAGACTTCAAGCACAGATACGCAGTATTTT. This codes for CASSQGETSSTDTQYF.

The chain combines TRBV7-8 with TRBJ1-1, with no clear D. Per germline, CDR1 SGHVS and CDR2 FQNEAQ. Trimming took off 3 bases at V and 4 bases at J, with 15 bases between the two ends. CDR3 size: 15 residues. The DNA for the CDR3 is TGTGCCAGCAGCTTGGAGTCGGTGGGTGGCACTGAAGCTTTCTTT. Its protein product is CASSLESVGGTEAFF. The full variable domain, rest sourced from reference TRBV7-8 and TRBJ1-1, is GAGVSQSPRYKVAKRGQDVALRCDPISGHVSLFWYQQALGQGPEFLTYFQNEAQLDKSGLPSDRFFAERPEGSVSTLKIQRTQQEDSAVYLCASSLESVGGTEAFFGQGTRLTVV.

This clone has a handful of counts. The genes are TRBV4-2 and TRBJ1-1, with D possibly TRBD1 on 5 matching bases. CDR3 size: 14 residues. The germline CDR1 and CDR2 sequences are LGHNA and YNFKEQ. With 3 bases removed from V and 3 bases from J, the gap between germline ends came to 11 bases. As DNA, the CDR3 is TGTGCCAGCAGCCATGGGGGGGTGGACACTGAAGCTTTCTTT. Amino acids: CASSHGGVDTEAFF.